These 9 T cell receptor beta chains share one sample of origin, sequenced in a study of vaccination effects on CD4 cells after COVID-19. The protocol was immunoSEQ multiplex PCR, while the TCRdb copy is restricted to in-frame clones and leaves out a portion. Of tens of thousands of clones listed, 65% to 80% were seen once; the top ten hold under 3%. Antigen specificity for these receptors is unknown. ViraFEST expansion of antigen-specific CD4+ T cells with viral peptide pools preceded sequencing. Having been cultured for 9 to 11 days, the cells underwent CD4+ T cell isolation. Negative nucleocapsid antibody tests before and after vaccination confirmed no previous SARS-CoV-2 infection. This sample comprised CD4+ T cells from PBMCs cultured with HCoV-NL63 spike peptides, obtained before COVID-19 vaccination. The receptor set was obtained from a human donor who received a COVID-19 vaccine.

The chain combines TRBV6-2 or TRBV6-3 with TRBJ1-1; 9 nucleotides match TRBD1. CDR1 is MNHEY, CDR2 SVGEGT, per germline. V gave up 5 bases and J gave up 7 bases; unmatched junction bases: 5. This CDR3 contains 13 residues. This chain's CDR3 is CASSRPGQGEAFF. The CDR3 DNA reads TGTGCCAGCAGTAGACCGGGACAGGGTGAAGCTTTCTTT.

This clone has a handful of counts. V is TRBV7-9 and J is TRBJ1-6; D is perhaps TRBD1 (5 bases). The ends were cut back, 5 bases at V and 10 bases at J, with 9 bases in the middle. This CDR3 contains 12 residues. CDR1 is SEHNR, CDR2 FQNEAQ, per germline (reference sequence). CDR3 loop: CASSLGDSPLHF. CDR3 coding DNA: TGTGCCAGCAGCCTGGGGGACTCACCCCTCCACTTT.

This clone was recorded once. The V call is TRBV29-1, the J call TRBJ1-3; TRBD1 is a possible D gene (5 bases). Deletions cut 3 bases from V and 0 bases from J, with 12 bases between. The CDR3 length is 15 residues. Germline assignment: CDR1 SQVTM and CDR2 ANQGSEA. The CDR3 protein is CSVEGGPISGNTIYF. Written as DNA, the CDR3 is TGCAGCGTTGAGGGGGGACCGATCTCTGGAAACACCATATATTTT.

The chain joins TRBV2 to TRBJ2-6; 7 bases agree with TRBD1. The CDR3 contains 15 residues. In germline, CDR1 is SNHLY, CDR2 FYNNEI. V was clipped by 5 bases and J by 2 bases; unmatched bases: 3. In DNA, the CDR3 is TGTGCCAGCAGTCCGCAGGGGGCTGGGGCCAACGTCCTGACTTTC. Translation: CASSPQGAGANVLTF.

The chain is built from TRBV24-1 and TRBJ1-1; no definite D call. The CDR3 contains 13 residues. CDR1 is KGHDR, CDR2 SFDVKD, per germline. Trimming removed 2 bases at V and 11 bases at J, with 14 bases between. CDR3 DNA: TGTGCCACCAGTGATTCACACGGGGAGCCGGCTTTCTTT. It encodes CATSDSHGEPAFF.

J is TRBJ2-5 and V is TRBV5-1, with TRBD1 identical over 7 bases. Germline values: CDR1 SGHRS, CDR2 YFSETQ. The CDR3 contains 15 residues. V gave up 5 bases and J gave up 2 bases; unmatched junction bases: 9. The CDR3 coding sequence is TGCGCCAGCAGACCGGGACAGCCACCGCAAGAGACCCAGTACTTC. Translating it yields CASRPGQPPQETQYF.

This clone was seen only a few times. This chain uses TRBV10-2 with TRBJ1-1, with TRBD1 identical over 8 bases. V lost 7 bases to trimming and J lost 3 bases; unmatched junction nucleotides: 1. Germline values: CDR1 WSHSY, CDR2 SAAADI. The CDR3 is made up of 12 amino acids. As DNA, the CDR3 is TGCGCCAGCAAGGACAGGGACACTGAAGCTTTCTTT. Protein sequence: CASKDRDTEAFF.

This chain joins TRBV24-1 and TRBJ2-3, with 12 bases identical to TRBD2. V trimming: 3 bases; J trimming: 1 base; junction bases outside the gene matches: 7. The CDR3 is made up of 18 amino acids. Looked up from germline, CDR1 is KGHDR and CDR2 is SFDVKD. DNA of the CDR3: TGTGCCACCAGTGATCCCAGACTAGCGGGGGACCGCACAGATACGCAGTATTTT. It specifies CATSDPRLAGDRTDTQYF.

The rearrangement joins TRBV29-1 to TRBJ1-2; D is possibly TRBD1 (5 bases). CDR3 length equals 12 residues. Looked up from germline, CDR1 is SQVTM and CDR2 is ANQGSEA. V lost 6 bases, J lost 7 bases, and 15 bases lay in between. In DNA form, the CDR3 reads TGCAGCGTCGCCTATGGAGGGGTTGGCTACACCTTC. Amino acids: CSVAYGGVGYTF.